The rows below give T cell receptor beta chains drawn from one sample of a study of cytomegalovirus exposure and HLA in healthy donors. TCRdb's copy holds only in-frame clones and misses some; the assay was immunoSEQ multiplex PCR. The sample has about 250,000 clones, about 66% seen once. The source material was PBMCs. The receptors shown here come from a female donor in good health and CMV-seronegative. Both conserved end residues are part of each CDR3. The D gene is left open where the match is weak. The listing skips clone size in some rows; elsewhere it reads once, few, many or a size class.

j_call: TRBJ2-5
d_call: TRBD1
v_call: TRBV9
clone_size: NA
cdr3_nt: TGTGCCAGCAGCGGAGGGACAGGGACGGTAGAGACCCAGTACTTC
cdr3_aa: CASSGGTGTVETQYF

j_call: TRBJ2-7
d_call: NA
v_call: TRBV6-1
clone_size: once
cdr3_nt: TGTGCCAGCAGTGTACTAGCTTCCGAGCAGTACTTC
cdr3_aa: CASSVLASEQYF

j_call: TRBJ2-3
d_call: NA
v_call: TRBV9
clone_size: NA
cdr3_nt: TGTGCCAGCAGCGTAGGAGGCGAGGGTACGCAGTATTTT
cdr3_aa: CASSVGGEGTQYF

j_call: TRBJ1-1
d_call: TRBD1
v_call: TRBV11-3
clone_size: once
cdr3_nt: TGTGCCAGCAGCTTAGGGCCGGGGGGACAGGGAACTGAAGCTTTCTTT
cdr3_aa: CASSLGPGGQGTEAFF

j_call: TRBJ2-7
d_call: NA
v_call: TRBV18
clone_size: NA
cdr3_nt: TGTGCCAGCTCACCGAAGGGCTTGGGACTTGTCTACGAGCAGTACTTC
cdr3_aa: CASSPKGLGLVYEQYF

j_call: TRBJ2-5
d_call: NA
v_call: TRBV5-1
clone_size: NA
cdr3_nt: TGCGCCAGCAGCTGGCAGGGCCTCCAAGAGACCCAGTACTTC
cdr3_aa: CASSWQGLQETQYF

j_call: TRBJ2-7
d_call: NA
v_call: TRBV5-1
clone_size: few
cdr3_nt: TGCGCCAGCAGCGGGGACAACTCCTACGAGCAGTACTTC
cdr3_aa: CASSGDNSYEQYF

j_call: TRBJ2-7
d_call: TRBD2
v_call: TRBV27
clone_size: NA
cdr3_nt: TGTGCCAGCAGTGTTCTAGCGGGAGAGTACGAGCAGTACTTC
cdr3_aa: CASSVLAGEYEQYF

j_call: TRBJ2-7
d_call: NA
v_call: TRBV7-8
clone_size: NA
cdr3_nt: TGTGCCAGCAGCCCGATTGGGGGGTACGAGCAGTACTTC
cdr3_aa: CASSPIGGYEQYF

j_call: TRBJ2-7
d_call: NA
v_call: TRBV5-1
clone_size: NA
cdr3_nt: TGCGCCAGCAGCTTGGCCAGGTTACACCATACCCCTTCCTACGAGCAGTACTTC
cdr3_aa: CASSLARLHHTPSYEQYF

j_call: TRBJ2-6
d_call: NA
v_call: TRBV19
clone_size: NA
cdr3_nt: TGTGCCAGTAGTATAGGCGTAAACTCTGGGGCCAACGTCCTGACTTTC
cdr3_aa: CASSIGVNSGANVLTF

j_call: TRBJ2-7
d_call: NA
v_call: TRBV28
clone_size: NA
cdr3_nt: TGTGCCAGCAATGGGGGCCCCCACGAGCAGTACTTC
cdr3_aa: CASNGGPHEQYF

j_call: TRBJ2-1
d_call: NA
v_call: TRBV5-4
clone_size: NA
cdr3_nt: TGTGCCAGCAGCTTGGTTAGCGCAAATGAGCAGTTCTTC
cdr3_aa: CASSLVSANEQFF

j_call: TRBJ1-2
d_call: NA
v_call: TRBV25-1
clone_size: once
cdr3_nt: TGTGCCAGCAGTGACCCCACAGGGCCGGACTATGGCTACACCTTC
cdr3_aa: CASSDPTGPDYGYTF

j_call: TRBJ1-5
d_call: NA
v_call: TRBV9
clone_size: once
cdr3_nt: TGTGCCAGCAGCGTAGGACAGGGCAATCAGCCCCAGCATTTT
cdr3_aa: CASSVGQGNQPQHF

j_call: TRBJ1-1
d_call: TRBD1
v_call: TRBV4-2
clone_size: NA
cdr3_nt: TGTGCCAGCAGCCAAGTTTCGACCGGAACAGGGGGCCGTAGGGAAGCTTTCTTT
cdr3_aa: CASSQVSTGTGGRREAFF

j_call: TRBJ1-6
d_call: TRBD1
v_call: TRBV7-2
clone_size: NA
cdr3_nt: TGTGCCAGCAGCCCCCCGGGACAGGAGAATTCACCCCTCCACTTT
cdr3_aa: CASSPPGQENSPLHF

j_call: TRBJ2-3
d_call: NA
v_call: TRBV7-6
clone_size: NA
cdr3_nt: TGTGCCAGCAGCTTAGCAGTACAAGATACGCAGTATTTT
cdr3_aa: CASSLAVQDTQYF

j_call: TRBJ2-3
d_call: TRBD2
v_call: TRBV5-6
clone_size: NA
cdr3_nt: TGTGCCAGCAGCCCCAGCGGGAGAGGAACAGATACGCAGTATTTT
cdr3_aa: CASSPSGRGTDTQYF

j_call: TRBJ2-7
d_call: NA
v_call: TRBV6-5
clone_size: NA
cdr3_nt: TGTGCCAGCAGGATCCCGGGTCCCGGCTACGAGCAGTACTTC
cdr3_aa: CASRIPGPGYEQYF

j_call: TRBJ1-5
d_call: NA
v_call: TRBV10-2
clone_size: NA
cdr3_nt: TGCGCCAGCAGTGATTTGAAGGGGTTCAACCAGCCCCAGCATTTT
cdr3_aa: CASSDLKGFNQPQHF

j_call: TRBJ2-7
d_call: NA
v_call: TRBV6-5
clone_size: NA
cdr3_nt: TGTGCCACCGCCTCAGGGGCCCGATTTTACGAGCAGTACTTC
cdr3_aa: CATASGARFYEQYF

j_call: TRBJ1-2
d_call: NA
v_call: TRBV7-9
clone_size: few
cdr3_nt: TGTGCCAGCAGCCTTCGGCAGGGGCGCTACACCTTC
cdr3_aa: CASSLRQGRYTF

j_call: TRBJ2-7
d_call: NA
v_call: TRBV5-1
clone_size: few
cdr3_nt: TGCGCCAGCAGCTTGTCAGGGGACCGCTCCCTTTACGAGCAGTACTTC
cdr3_aa: CASSLSGDRSLYEQYF

j_call: TRBJ2-7
d_call: TRBD2
v_call: TRBV7-9
clone_size: few
cdr3_nt: TGTTCCAGCAGCTCGGGACTAGCGGGAGTCCAACCCTACGAGCAGTACTTC
cdr3_aa: CSSSSGLAGVQPYEQYF

j_call: TRBJ2-7
d_call: NA
v_call: TRBV19
clone_size: NA
cdr3_nt: TGTGCCAGTAGTATATCGGGAGCCTCCTACGAGCAGTACTTC
cdr3_aa: CASSISGASYEQYF

j_call: TRBJ2-1
d_call: TRBD1
v_call: TRBV30
clone_size: NA
cdr3_nt: TGTGCCTGGAGTGTAAGACAGGGGCGTATCAATGAGCAGTTCTTC
cdr3_aa: CAWSVRQGRINEQFF

j_call: TRBJ2-7
d_call: TRBD2
v_call: TRBV2
clone_size: NA
cdr3_nt: TGTGCCAGCCGGGGGGACCAAACCTCCTACGAGCAGTACTTC
cdr3_aa: CASRGDQTSYEQYF

j_call: TRBJ1-1
d_call: NA
v_call: TRBV28
clone_size: NA
cdr3_nt: TGTGCCAGCAGTTTAGGGGCACAGGGTGGGTGGCCCAACACTGAAGCTTTCTTT
cdr3_aa: CASSLGAQGGWPNTEAFF

j_call: TRBJ2-7
d_call: TRBD2
v_call: TRBV23-1
clone_size: NA
cdr3_nt: TGCGCCAGCAGTCACAGACTAGCGGGACCCTACGAGCAGTACTTC
cdr3_aa: CASSHRLAGPYEQYF

j_call: TRBJ2-3
d_call: NA
v_call: TRBV7-9
clone_size: NA
cdr3_nt: TGTTCCTGGGGAGGGGGGGATACGCAGTATTTT
cdr3_aa: CSWGGGDTQYF

j_call: TRBJ2-5
d_call: NA
v_call: TRBV5-1
clone_size: NA
cdr3_nt: TGCGCCAGCAGCCCGGACAACCAAGAGACCCAGTACTTC
cdr3_aa: CASSPDNQETQYF

j_call: TRBJ2-5
d_call: TRBD2
v_call: TRBV5-1
clone_size: NA
cdr3_nt: TGCGCCAGCAGCAAGGGACTAGATCAAGAGACCCAGTACTTC
cdr3_aa: CASSKGLDQETQYF

j_call: TRBJ2-2
d_call: TRBD1
v_call: TRBV5-4
clone_size: NA
cdr3_nt: TGTGCCAGCAGCACCGGGACAGGGGAGACGGTCGGGGAGCTGTTTTTT
cdr3_aa: CASSTGTGETVGELFF

j_call: TRBJ2-3
d_call: TRBD2
v_call: TRBV13
clone_size: NA
cdr3_nt: TGTGCCAGCAGCTTGGGACTAGCGGGTGTAACTAGCACAGATACGCAGTATTTT
cdr3_aa: CASSLGLAGVTSTDTQYF

j_call: TRBJ2-7
d_call: NA
v_call: TRBV27
clone_size: once
cdr3_nt: TGTGCCAGCAGTCCTATCACACAGGGAGTCACCTACGAGCAGTACTTC
cdr3_aa: CASSPITQGVTYEQYF

j_call: TRBJ2-3
d_call: TRBD2
v_call: TRBV7-3
clone_size: NA
cdr3_nt: TGTGCCAGCAGTCCGCAGGGGCGGGGGGCAGATACGCAGTATTTT
cdr3_aa: CASSPQGRGADTQYF

j_call: TRBJ2-1
d_call: NA
v_call: TRBV5-6
clone_size: NA
cdr3_nt: TGTGCCAGCAGCCCCTGGACTAAGCTCTCCTACAATGAGCAGTTCTTC
cdr3_aa: CASSPWTKLSYNEQFF

j_call: TRBJ2-7
d_call: TRBD2
v_call: TRBV13
clone_size: few
cdr3_nt: TGTGCCAGCAGCTTAAGCCCCGCGCGAGTATCAGGGACTAGCGGGAGCTGGGACTACGAGCAGTACTTC
cdr3_aa: CASSLSPARVSGTSGSWDYEQYF

j_call: TRBJ2-3
d_call: NA
v_call: TRBV9
clone_size: NA
cdr3_nt: TGTGCCAGCAGCGTCGGGGTTTTCACAGATACGCAGTATTTT
cdr3_aa: CASSVGVFTDTQYF

j_call: TRBJ2-5
d_call: TRBD2
v_call: TRBV29-1
clone_size: NA
cdr3_nt: TGCAGCGTTCCCTTAGCGGGCCAAGAGACCCAGTACTTC
cdr3_aa: CSVPLAGQETQYF

j_call: TRBJ2-2
d_call: NA
v_call: TRBV7-3
clone_size: once
cdr3_nt: TGTGCCAGCAGCCCACAGCGGACCGGGGAGCTGTTTTTT
cdr3_aa: CASSPQRTGELFF

j_call: TRBJ1-2
d_call: TRBD1
v_call: TRBV11-3
clone_size: few
cdr3_nt: TGTGCCAGCAGCGGTAACTCCAGGGGGCGAGATGGCTACACCTTC
cdr3_aa: CASSGNSRGRDGYTF

j_call: TRBJ1-2
d_call: NA
v_call: TRBV20-1
clone_size: NA
cdr3_nt: TGCAGCTTACAGCTTAACTATGGCTACACCTTC
cdr3_aa: CSLQLNYGYTF

j_call: TRBJ2-1
d_call: TRBD2
v_call: TRBV5-6
clone_size: NA
cdr3_nt: TGTGCCAGCAGCTTGGGCCTAGCGGGAGCACGCGATGAGCAGTTCTTC
cdr3_aa: CASSLGLAGARDEQFF

j_call: TRBJ2-2
d_call: NA
v_call: TRBV7-9
clone_size: NA
cdr3_nt: TGTTCCAGCCGAGTCTCGAACACCGGGGAGCTGTTTTTT
cdr3_aa: CSSRVSNTGELFF

j_call: TRBJ2-7
d_call: NA
v_call: TRBV6-5
clone_size: NA
cdr3_nt: TGTGCCAGCAGTTACGTTGGACTCTCCCCGTACGAGCAGTACTTC
cdr3_aa: CASSYVGLSPYEQYF

j_call: TRBJ2-5
d_call: NA
v_call: TRBV4-2
clone_size: NA
cdr3_nt: TGTGCCAGCAGCCAACCAGGGGAGCACGAGACCCAGTACTTC
cdr3_aa: CASSQPGEHETQYF

j_call: TRBJ2-7
d_call: NA
v_call: TRBV6-1
clone_size: NA
cdr3_nt: TGTGCCAGCAGTGCCAGGGTAGGGGAGCAGTACTTC
cdr3_aa: CASSARVGEQYF

j_call: TRBJ2-7
d_call: NA
v_call: TRBV6-5
clone_size: NA
cdr3_nt: TGTGCCAGCAGTTTGTACCGAGCTGTTCCCTACGAGCAGTACTTC
cdr3_aa: CASSLYRAVPYEQYF

j_call: TRBJ2-4
d_call: NA
v_call: TRBV10-2
clone_size: NA
cdr3_nt: TGCGCCAGCAGTGAGTCCCTTAGCGGTCTAGCCAAAAACATTCAGTACTTC
cdr3_aa: CASSESLSGLAKNIQYF

j_call: TRBJ1-1
d_call: TRBD1
v_call: TRBV5-1
clone_size: NA
cdr3_nt: TGCGCCAGCAGCTGGGACAGGGTGGGCGGCACTGAAGCTTTCTTT
cdr3_aa: CASSWDRVGGTEAFF

j_call: TRBJ2-7
d_call: TRBD2
v_call: TRBV9
clone_size: NA
cdr3_nt: TGTGCCAGCAGCGTAGGGGGCGGGAGGGCCGACGAGCAGTACTTC
cdr3_aa: CASSVGGGRADEQYF

j_call: TRBJ1-1
d_call: NA
v_call: TRBV14
clone_size: NA
cdr3_nt: TGTGCCAGCAGCCCCATCGGGAATTTCTCAGTGAACACTGAAGCTTTCTTT
cdr3_aa: CASSPIGNFSVNTEAFF

j_call: TRBJ2-1
d_call: TRBD1
v_call: TRBV18
clone_size: NA
cdr3_nt: TGTGCCAGCTCACCCGGAACAGGGGATGAGCAGTTCTTC
cdr3_aa: CASSPGTGDEQFF

j_call: TRBJ2-2
d_call: TRBD2
v_call: TRBV4-1
clone_size: NA
cdr3_nt: TGCGCCAGCAGCCAAGACTCGGGAGGGCCCACCGGGGAGCTGTTTTTT
cdr3_aa: CASSQDSGGPTGELFF